Listed below are T cell receptor beta chains from one sample, sequenced in a study of a mutant IDH1 vaccine in newly diagnosed glioma. No antigens are known for them. Method: immunoSEQ multiplex PCR; TCRdb's copy keeps in-frame clones and lacks some. The sample comprises about 54,000 clones, about four fifths of which are singletons, and about 3.3% rests with the top ten. Sample: PBMCs, taken from a glioma patient whose treatment included an IDH1 peptide vaccine. The receptors were sampled from a woman between 50 and 59 years old with glioma. The CDR3 runs from the conserved cysteine through the conserved F or W. D genes are given only for firm matches. Size is stated for part of the rows, as once, few or many counts, or as a class when the clone is expanded.

length: 14; V: TRBV10-3; D: -; J: TRBJ1-1; size: once; CDR3: CAISERGVNTEAFF; DNA: TGTGCCATCAGTGAGAGAGGGGTGAACACTGAAGCTTTCTTT
length: 16; V: TRBV29-1; D: -; J: TRBJ1-3; size: -; CDR3: CSVVGGPADSGNTIYF; DNA: TGCAGCGTCGTGGGGGGGCCGGCTGACTCTGGAAACACCATATATTTT
length: 13; V: TRBV29-1; D: TRBD1; J: TRBJ2-2; size: -; CDR3: CSVGQGVTGELFF; DNA: TGCAGCGTGGGACAGGGAGTCACCGGGGAGCTGTTTTTT
length: 15; V: TRBV19; D: TRBD1; J: TRBJ1-2; size: -; CDR3: CASSDRQGARYGYTF; DNA: TGTGCCAGTAGCGACCGACAGGGGGCGCGGTATGGCTACACCTTC
length: 13; V: TRBV5-1; D: -; J: TRBJ2-5; size: -; CDR3: CASSGQQRETQYF; DNA: TGCGCCAGCAGCGGCCAGCAGCGGGAGACCCAGTACTTC
length: 14; V: TRBV5-4; D: TRBD1; J: TRBJ1-1; size: -; CDR3: CASGRQGADTEAFF; DNA: TGTGCCAGCGGAAGACAGGGGGCAGACACTGAAGCTTTCTTT
length: 15; V: TRBV4-3; D: -; J: TRBJ2-1; size: -; CDR3: CASSQNRGIYNEQFF; DNA: TGCGCCAGCAGCCAAAACCGGGGAATCTACAATGAGCAGTTCTTC
length: 15; V: TRBV19; D: TRBD1; J: TRBJ2-3; size: -; CDR3: CASSGGQASSGTQYF; DNA: TGTGCCAGTAGTGGTGGACAGGCCAGCAGCGGTACGCAGTATTTT
length: 14; V: TRBV9; D: -; J: TRBJ1-6; size: -; CDR3: CASRKGEADSPLHF; DNA: TGTGCCAGCAGGAAAGGAGAGGCCGATTCACCCCTCCACTTT
length: 14; V: TRBV4-1; D: -; J: TRBJ2-5; size: once; CDR3: CASSQGRILETQYF; DNA: TGCGCCAGCAGCCAAGGAAGGATTCTAGAGACCCAGTACTTC
length: 13; V: TRBV13; D: -; J: TRBJ2-1; size: -; CDR3: CASSLRGGNEQFF; DNA: TGTGCCAGCAGCTTACGAGGGGGGAATGAGCAGTTCTTC
length: 13; V: TRBV19; D: -; J: TRBJ1-1; size: -; CDR3: CASSGTVNTEAFF; DNA: TGTGCCAGTAGTGGGACGGTGAACACTGAAGCTTTCTTT